A single sample gave rise to the 12 T cell receptor beta chains below, sequenced in a study of shared clonotypes between healthy human individuals. The data were produced by immunoSEQ multiplex PCR, yet TCRdb's version contains in-frame clones alone and is incomplete. Among 2 million to 2.5 million clones listed, around 90% were seen once. The specimen sequenced was naive CD4+ T cells from PBMCs. Regarding subset: CD45RA+ positively selected. These receptor sequences come from a man younger than 35 in good health. Some clones in this sample may be carry-over from other donors' samples.

The chain is built from TRBV6-4 and TRBJ2-2; the D gene is possibly TRBD1 (6 bases). Trimming removed 5 bases at V and 4 bases at J, with 11 bases between. CDR1 and CDR2 from the germline V gene are MRHNA and SNTAGT. The CDR3 is 14 amino acids. As DNA, the CDR3 is TGTGCCAGCAGTCCTTTAGGGGGCACCGGGGAGCTGTTTTTT. Amino acid sequence: CASSPLGGTGELFF.

Concerning this clone itself: Other nucleotide sequences in the sample specify the same CDR3. This rearrangement joins TRBV11-2 to TRBJ1-2; D gene ambiguous. The CDR3 length is 12 residues. Between the trimmed V and J ends, which lost 3 bases and 8 bases, there was a span of 10 bases. The germline CDR1 and CDR2 sequences are SGHAT and FQNNGV. The CDR3: CASSLAGVGYTF. The CDR3 DNA sequence: TGTGCCAGCAGCTTGGCCGGGGTCGGCTACACCTTC.

The chain is built from TRBV7-2 and TRBJ2-3, with D unresolved. CDR3 length equals 14 residues. Germline loops: CDR1 SGHTA, CDR2 FQGNSA. V gave up 1 base and J gave up 4 bases, with 9 bases separating them. CDR3 coding DNA: TGTGCCAGCAGCTTAGAACGGTCTGCAGATACGCAGTATTTT. Encoded protein: CASSLERSADTQYF.

The chain carries TRBV10-3 and TRBJ2-1, with 8 nucleotides matching TRBD2. The CDR3 spans 13 residues. J gave up 9 bases and V 5 bases, and 6 bases lay outside the gene matches. Looked up from germline, CDR1 is ENHRY and CDR2 is SYGVKD. The CDR3 loop reads CAISPRLASEQFF. The DNA of the CDR3 is TGTGCCATCAGTCCCAGACTAGCGAGTGAGCAGTTCTTC.

Note on this clone: A junction boundary mismatches the germline segment, possibly from a read error. V usage is TRBV5-5 and J usage is TRBJ2-3; 8 bases line up with TRBD2. The CDR3 covers 15 residues. Looked up from germline, CDR1 is SGHKS and CDR2 is YYEKEE (reference sequence). The CDR3 nucleotides are TGTGCCAGCAGATTGGGCGCGGGGGGCGCAGATACGCAGTATTTT. This codes for CASRLGAGGADTQYF.

The chain is built from TRBV5-4 and TRBJ1-6, with TRBD1 matching 10 bases. V shed 4 bases, J shed 7 bases, and the junction held 5 bases outside the gene matches. Germline V gives CDR1 SGHNT, CDR2 YYREEE (reference sequence). The CDR3 contains 15 residues. The CDR3, as DNA: TGTGCCAGCAGCGTGACAGGGGGCGGAAATTCACCCCTCCACTTT. Amino acid sequence: CASSVTGGGNSPLHF.

The chain employs TRBV9 and TRBJ2-5; 9 nucleotides match TRBD2. The CDR3 length is 17 residues. V lost 0 bases, J lost 1 base, and 7 bases stayed unmatched. Germline loops: CDR1 SGDLS, CDR2 YYNGEE. The CDR3 coding sequence is TGTGCCAGCAGCGTAGACCGCGGGAGGGCCCCCCAAGAGACCCAGTACTTC. Translating gives CASSVDRGRAPQETQYF.

The chain couples TRBV2 to TRBJ1-5, with 8 bases aligning to TRBD1. The length of the CDR3 is 15 residues. Germline CDR1 is SNHLY and CDR2 is FYNNEI. Trimming took 5 bases from V and 2 from J; bases not matched to a gene: 5. The CDR3 protein is CASSLGQGRNQPQHF. In DNA form, the CDR3 reads TGTGCCAGCAGTCTTGGACAGGGTCGCAATCAGCCCCAGCATTTT.

This chain uses TRBV18 with TRBJ1-2; 10 positions agree with TRBD1. The CDR3 is 13 amino acids. Trimming took 4 bases from V and 8 from J; bases not matched to a gene: 4. CDR1 and CDR2 (germline): KGHSH, LQKENI. The CDR3 sequence: CASSHGTGEGYTF. DNA for the CDR3: TGTGCCAGCTCACACGGGACAGGGGAGGGCTACACCTTC.

This rearrangement joins TRBV9 to TRBJ2-1; possibly TRBD2 for D (6 bases). Germline V gene sequence: CDR1 SGDLS, CDR2 YYNGEE. The CDR3 length is 22 residues. Between the trimmed V and J ends, which lost 1 base and 0 bases, there was a span of 29 bases. The CDR3, as DNA: TGTGCCAGCAGCGTAAACGTGAGGGGTGTGGGTAGCGGACCGAGCTCCTACAATGAGCAGTTCTTC. Encoded protein: CASSVNVRGVGSGPSSYNEQFF.

V gene TRBV4-3 combines with J gene TRBJ2-5; D gene uncertain. The J call is doubtful: the DNA matches TRBJ2-7 better. The germline gives CDR1 LGHNA, CDR2 YSLEER. This CDR3 has 14 amino acids. This chain's CDR3 is CASSQDLLDYEQYF. In DNA form, the CDR3 reads TGCGCCAGCAGCCAAGATTTGCTAGACTACGAGCAGTACTTC.

The gene calls are TRBV27 and TRBJ2-7; 10 bases fit TRBD2. The germline gives CDR1 MNHEY, CDR2 SMNVEV (reference sequence). This CDR3 comprises 16 residues. J was trimmed by 4 bases and V by 3 bases; bases with no gene match: 9. This chain's CDR3 is CASSFSRSSGSYEQYF. The CDR3 coding sequence is TGTGCCAGCAGTTTTTCAAGGTCTAGCGGGAGTTACGAGCAGTACTTC.